The 23 T cell receptor beta chains listed next were all sequenced from one sample in a study of T cell responses to AZD1222 COVID-19 vaccine. Assay: immunoSEQ multiplex PCR; the TCRdb copy retains only in-frame clones and omits some. This sample has 90,000 to 100,000 clones, with 85% to 90% found just once. The input for sequencing was peripheral blood, taken 28 days after the second AZD1222 dose. These receptors originate from an adult who received the AZD1222 COVID-19 vaccine.

This rearrangement joins TRBV28 to TRBJ1-3; 7 bases align to TRBD1. CDR1 MDHEN and CDR2 SYDVKM come from the germline V gene. The CDR3 consists of 16 residues. V lost 4 bases, J lost 4 bases, and 10 bases stayed unmatched. The CDR3 DNA sequence: TGTGCCAGCAGTTCCCCCCCAGGGGGGTCGGGAAACACCATATATTTT. Translated, it gives CASSSPPGGSGNTIYF. Full variable domain (rest looked up from reference TRBV28 and TRBJ1-3): DVKVTQSSRYLVKRTGEKVFLECVQDMDHENMFWYRQDPGLGLRLIYFSYDVKMKEKGDIPEGYSVSREKKERFSLILESASTNQTSMYLCASSSPPGGSGNTIYFGEGSWLTVV.

The chain joins TRBV7-3 to TRBJ1-1; D is unresolved. This CDR3 spans 15 amino acids. Trimming removed 5 bases from V and 1 base from J, with 14 bases in between. CDR1 is SGHTA and CDR2 is FQGTGA in the germline V gene. The DNA of the CDR3 is TGTGCCAGCAGCGCCTCAGGTTGGGGGAACACTGAAGCTTTCTTT. Encoded protein: CASSASGWGNTEAFF.

This clone has only one observation. The chain employs TRBV4-1 and TRBJ1-4; D gene ambiguous. The CDR3 has 17 residues. Germline V CDR1 and CDR2: MGHRA, YSYEKL. V was pared by 0 bases and J by 0 bases, with 11 bases between. DNA of the CDR3: TGCGCCAGCAGCCAAGATAGCGTTGGAGCAACTAATGAAAAACTGTTTTTT. As protein: CASSQDSVGATNEKLFF.

The CDR3 DNA is TGTGCCAGCAGCTTATCAGGCAGCCAACCCTACGAGCAGTACTTC. Protein product: CASSLSGSQPYEQYF. V usage is TRBV11-2 and J usage is TRBJ2-7; unclear D gene. Trimming took off 2 bases at V and 2 bases at J, with 13 bases between the two ends. The CDR3 consists of 15 residues. Germline lookup yields CDR1 SGHAT and CDR2 FQNNGV.

This chain links TRBV11-2 with TRBJ1-2, with D perhaps TRBD1 (6 bases). The CDR3 extends over 14 amino acids. Trimming cost V 5 bases and J 5 bases, with 15 bases left between them. Germline CDR1 reads SGHAT; CDR2 reads FQNNGV. DNA of the CDR3: TGTGCCAGCAGCCCCTCGGGGGGCTTTTATGGCTACACCTTC. Amino acids: CASSPSGGFYGYTF.

A single count supports this clone. This chain links TRBV4-2 with TRBJ2-2; 7 positions agree with TRBD1. This CDR3 has 15 amino acids. The trim removed 1 base at V and 5 bases at J, leaving 4 bases unmatched. Germline-derived CDR1 and CDR2 are LGHNA and YNFKEQ. CDR3 in amino acids: CASSQGQGDTGELFF. The DNA for the CDR3 is TGTGCCAGCAGCCAAGGGCAGGGGGATACCGGGGAGCTGTTTTTT.

The CDR3 DNA reads as TGTGCCAGCAGTAACACCGGGACTAACACCGGGGAGCTGTTTTTT. It codes for CASSNTGTNTGELFF. The genes are TRBV28 and TRBJ2-2; D may be TRBD2 (6 bases). V lost 5 bases, J lost 2 bases, and 12 bases lay in between. The germline CDR1 and CDR2 sequences are MDHEN and SYDVKM. CDR3 length: 15 residues.

V and J are TRBV10-3 and TRBJ2-7, with D maybe TRBD1 (6 bases). The CDR3 is 11 amino acids. Germline V CDR1 and CDR2: ENHRY, SYGVKD. V lost 10 bases and J 5 bases, leaving 12 bases between the germline ends. In DNA, the CDR3 is TGTGCCACAAAACAGGGCCACGAGCAGTACTTC. Translated: CATKQGHEQYF.

The V and J genes are TRBV19 and TRBJ2-1; 10 bases line up with TRBD1. Looked up from germline, CDR1 is LNHDA and CDR2 is SQIVND (reference sequence). This CDR3 spans 16 amino acids. V was clipped by 5 bases and J by 6 bases; unmatched bases: 10. The CDR3 loop reads CASSEWGTGAPNEQFF. The CDR3, as DNA: TGTGCCAGTAGTGAGTGGGGGACAGGGGCGCCCAATGAGCAGTTCTTC.

The chain recombines TRBV27 with TRBJ1-1, with D perhaps matching TRBD1 (5 bases). Germline CDR1 and CDR2: MNHEY and SMNVEV (reference sequence). Trimming cost V 2 bases and J 1 base, with 8 bases left between them. The CDR3 spans 14 residues. In nucleotides, the CDR3 is TGTGCCAGCAGTTTAAGGACACCGAACACTGAAGCTTTCTTT. This codes for CASSLRTPNTEAFF.

The chain recombines TRBV19 with TRBJ2-7; possible D gene TRBD2, 5 bases. V lost 4 bases and J 3 bases, leaving 10 bases between the germline ends. Germline CDR1 reads LNHDA; CDR2 reads SQIVND (reference sequence). The CDR3 is made up of 13 amino acids. CDR3 in DNA: TGTGCCAGTAGTAGGGCTAGCAACTACGAGCAGTACTTC. It yields the protein CASSRASNYEQYF.

J is TRBJ2-7 and V is TRBV5-1; 10 bases line up with TRBD2. CDR3 length: 14 amino acids. The germline CDR1 and CDR2 sequences are SGHRS and YFSETQ. V was clipped by 5 bases and J by 2 bases; unmatched bases: 4. CDR3 loop: CASSVLAGPYEQYF. CDR3 nucleotides: TGCGCCAGCAGTGTACTAGCGGGACCCTACGAGCAGTACTTC.

This chain joins TRBV21-1 and TRBJ1-5; no check of the table's D call, TRBD1, against the DNA was made. TRBV21-1 is classified as a pseudogene. CDR3 length: 18 amino acids. The CDR3 nucleotides read TGTGCCAGCAGTCCCATCCAGGGCAAACTGTATAGCAATCAGCCCCAGCATTTT. Its protein product is CASSPIQGKLYSNQPQHF.

The chain carries TRBV11-2 and TRBJ2-3; 9 nucleotides align to TRBD2. Germline trimming cut 1 base from V and 6 bases from J; bases unmatched to any gene: 5. The germline V gene has CDR1 SGHAT and CDR2 FQNNGV. The CDR3 extends over 15 amino acids. The CDR3 DNA reads TGTGCCAGCAGCTTAGGCGGTAGCGGGAGTGATACGCAGTATTTT. Its protein product is CASSLGGSGSDTQYF.

The V gene is TRBV18, the J gene TRBJ2-2; no definite D call. CDR3 size: 12 residues. V lost 4 bases, J lost 5 bases, and 5 bases lay in between. Germline CDR1 is KGHSH and CDR2 is LQKENI. In nucleotides, the CDR3 is TGTGCCAGCTCACTTTCAACCGGGGAGCTGTTTTTT. Amino acids: CASSLSTGELFF.

This chain uses TRBV13 with TRBJ1-1; the D is unclear. Germline V lookup: CDR1 PRHDT, CDR2 FYEKMQ (reference sequence). The CDR3 has 13 amino acids. V was pared by 5 bases and J by 7 bases, with 14 bases between. CDR3: CASSPSIGDEAFF. The CDR3 DNA sequence: TGTGCCAGCAGCCCATCTATCGGGGATGAAGCTTTCTTT.

V is TRBV29-1 and J is TRBJ1-2; D call uncertain. Germline V lookup: CDR1 SQVTM, CDR2 ANQGSEA. This CDR3 spans 11 amino acids. The V gene lost 3 bases and the J gene lost 2 bases, with 4 bases spanning the gap. CDR3 sequence reads: CSVDWNYGYTF. As DNA, the CDR3 is TGCAGCGTTGATTGGAACTATGGCTACACCTTC. Full variable domain (remainder filled in from reference TRBV29-1 and TRBJ1-2): SAVISQKPSRDICQRGTSLTIQCQVDSQVTMMFWYRQQPGQSLTLIATANQGSEATYESGFVIDKFPISRPNLTFSTLTVSNMSPEDSSIYLCSVDWNYGYTFGSGTRLTVV.

The chain is built from TRBV5-1 and TRBJ2-7; 9 nucleotides match TRBD2. CDR1 is SGHRS, CDR2 YFSETQ, per germline. The CDR3 consists of 18 residues. Losses at the gene ends were 0 bases for V and 0 bases for J; bases not matched to a gene: 10. The CDR3: CASSLGLAVELTSYEQYF. The CDR3 coding sequence is TGCGCCAGCAGCTTGGGACTAGCGGTTGAACTTACCTCCTACGAGCAGTACTTC.

This clone was picked up one time. The chain uses TRBV3-1 (or the pseudogene TRBV3-2) and TRBJ2-1; D unclear. Germline values: CDR1 LGHDT, CDR2 YNNKEL (reference sequence). The V end lost 2 bases, the J end lost 8 bases, and 13 bases lay between the germline ends. This CDR3 comprises 14 residues. CDR3 sequence reads: CASSQTDWGYEQFF. CDR3 in DNA: TGTGCCAGCAGCCAAACCGATTGGGGTTATGAGCAGTTCTTC.

This chain joins TRBV30 and TRBJ1-5; D unresolved. V lost 2 bases and J lost 5, with 22 bases in between. Germline V gene sequence: CDR1 GTSNPN, CDR2 SVGIG (reference sequence). There are 17 residues in the CDR3. CDR3 in DNA: TGTGCCTGGAGTAAATCGGGCAGAAAAACGTCCGATCAGCCCCAGCATTTT. Its translation is CAWSKSGRKTSDQPQHF.

V usage is TRBV19 and J usage is TRBJ2-2; the match to TRBD2 covers 7 bases. The trim removed 3 bases at V and 4 bases at J, leaving 5 bases unmatched. The CDR3 has 15 amino acids. The germline gives CDR1 LNHDA, CDR2 SQIVND (reference sequence). This CDR3 reads CASSMGGRGTGELFF. DNA for the CDR3: TGTGCCAGTAGTATGGGAGGGCGAGGCACCGGGGAGCTGTTTTTT.

The V call is TRBV13, the J call TRBJ1-1, with D hard to call. The CDR3 sequence is 11 residues long. Trimming took off 5 bases at V and 6 bases at J, with 7 bases between the two ends. Germline CDR1 and CDR2: PRHDT and FYEKMQ (reference sequence). The CDR3 DNA sequence: TGTGCCAGCAGCCAGGTCGCTGAAGCTTTCTTT. This sequence encodes CASSQVAEAFF. The variable domain in full, completed from reference TRBV13 and TRBJ1-1, reads AAGVIQSPRHLIKEKRETATLKCYPIPRHDTVYWYQQGPGQDPQFLISFYEKMQSDKGSIPDRFSAQQFSDYHSELNMSSLELGDSALYFCASSQVAEAFFGQGTRLTVV.

The chain carries TRBV6-5 and TRBJ2-3; 9 nucleotides match TRBD2. Trimming cost V 5 bases and J 6 bases; bases outside gene matches: 9. In germline, CDR1 is MNHEY, CDR2 SVGAGI. This CDR3 region has 15 residues. CDR3 bases: TGTGCCAGCAGTAGAGTAGCGGGAGCGAGTGATACGCAGTATTTT. Amino acids: CASSRVAGASDTQYF.